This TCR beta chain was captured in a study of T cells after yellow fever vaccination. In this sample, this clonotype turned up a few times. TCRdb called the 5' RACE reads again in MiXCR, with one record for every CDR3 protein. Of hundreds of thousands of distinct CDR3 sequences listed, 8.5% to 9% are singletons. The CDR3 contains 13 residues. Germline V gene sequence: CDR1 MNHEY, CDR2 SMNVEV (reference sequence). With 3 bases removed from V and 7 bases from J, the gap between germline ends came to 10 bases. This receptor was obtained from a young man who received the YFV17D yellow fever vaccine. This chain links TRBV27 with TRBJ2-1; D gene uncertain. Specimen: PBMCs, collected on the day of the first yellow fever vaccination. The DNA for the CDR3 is TGTGCCAGCAGTTTGCTAAATGGGAATGAGCAGTTCTTC. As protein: CASSLLNGNEQFF.